This T cell receptor beta chain was identified during a study of blood T cell repertoires in COVID-19. Clones were sequenced by immunoSEQ multiplex PCR, and TCRdb holds only the in-frame ones, with some missing. Of more than 200,000 clones in the sample, approximately 86% were seen once. This receptor was taken from a woman aged 50 to 60 who had recovered from COVID-19. The sample was PBMCs or T cells enriched from blood (not recorded which).

The DNA for the CDR3 is TGTGCCAGCAGCTTCGGGATTAACTCCTACGAGCAGTACTTC. Its translation is CASSFGINSYEQYF. V gene TRBV13 combines with J gene TRBJ2-7, with D perhaps TRBD2 (5 bases). Looked up from germline, CDR1 is PRHDT and CDR2 is FYEKMQ (reference sequence). The CDR3 length is 14 residues. V was clipped by 3 bases and J by 0 bases, with 9 bases between them.